This TCR beta chain emerged from a study of blood T cell repertoires in COVID-19. Study details: From the United States, Italy and Spain came samples of acute and convalescent COVID-19. Sources were T cells, B-cell-depleted T cells, or PBMCs; the material itself was cDNA or gDNA.

The participants were between roughly 18 and 90 years old and came from under 25 US areas. A few counts support this clone. Germline values: CDR1 LGHNA, CDR2 YSLEER. The CDR3 covers 17 residues. Trimming removed 3 bases from V and 0 bases from J, with 15 bases in between. Per the study methods: Cell counts per sample came from amplifying reference gene primers. Here immunoSEQ multiplex PCR was the method, and the copy in TCRdb shows in-frame clones only, minus some. The V and J calls and clone size come from that table; D and trimming were worked out from the DNA. Among about 370,000 clones, roughly nine tenths were seen once, and the ten largest hold approximately 1%.

The chain couples TRBV4-3 to TRBJ2-1, with a weak D call TRBD2 (6 bases). Source material: PBMCs or T cells enriched from blood (not recorded which). This receptor was obtained from a man aged 18 to 30 who had recovered from COVID-19. The CDR3 sequence: CASSHGYTSHSYNEQFF. CDR3 in DNA: TGCGCCAGCAGCCATGGATACACTAGCCACTCCTACAATGAGCAGTTCTTC.